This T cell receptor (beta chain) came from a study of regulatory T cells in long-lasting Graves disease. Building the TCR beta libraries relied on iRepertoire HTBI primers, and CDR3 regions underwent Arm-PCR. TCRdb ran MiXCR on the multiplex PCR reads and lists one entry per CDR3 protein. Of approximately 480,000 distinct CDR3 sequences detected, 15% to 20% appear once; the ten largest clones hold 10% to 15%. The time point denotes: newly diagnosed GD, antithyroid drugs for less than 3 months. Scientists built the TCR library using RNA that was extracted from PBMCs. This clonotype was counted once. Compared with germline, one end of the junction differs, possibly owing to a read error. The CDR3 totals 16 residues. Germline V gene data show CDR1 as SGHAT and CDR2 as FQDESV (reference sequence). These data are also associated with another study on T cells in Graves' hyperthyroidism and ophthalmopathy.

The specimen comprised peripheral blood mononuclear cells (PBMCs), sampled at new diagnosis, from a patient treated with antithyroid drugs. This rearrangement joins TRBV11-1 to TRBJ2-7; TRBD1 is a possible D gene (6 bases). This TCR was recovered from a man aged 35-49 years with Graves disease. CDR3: CASSQGSELGFYEQYF. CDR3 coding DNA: TGCGCCAGCAGCCAGGGGTCGGAGTTGGGATTCTACGAGCAGTACTTC.